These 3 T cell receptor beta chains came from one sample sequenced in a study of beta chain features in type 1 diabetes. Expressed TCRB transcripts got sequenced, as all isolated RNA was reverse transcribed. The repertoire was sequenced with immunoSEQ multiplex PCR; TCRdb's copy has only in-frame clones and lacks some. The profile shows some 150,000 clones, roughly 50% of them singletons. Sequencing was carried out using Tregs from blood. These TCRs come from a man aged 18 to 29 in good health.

This chain's CDR3 is CASRPGGLYEQYF. CDR3 nucleotide sequence: TGTGCCAGCAGACCCGGGGGGCTCTACGAGCAGTACTTC. The chain joins TRBV28 to TRBJ2-7, with a tentative D call TRBD2 (7 bases). Germline V lookup: CDR1 MDHEN, CDR2 SYDVKM. V was shortened by 6 bases and J by 3 bases, with 12 bases between the two germline ends. This CDR3 is 13 amino acids long.

CDR3 residues: CASSMGQGGETQYF. The CDR3 DNA sequence: TGTGCCAGCAGCATGGGACAGGGAGGGGAGACCCAGTACTTC. The V gene is TRBV7-9, the J gene TRBJ2-5, with TRBD1 identical over 9 bases. Per the germline V gene, CDR1 is SEHNR and CDR2 is FQNEAQ (reference sequence). This CDR3 is built from 14 residues. Losses at the gene ends were 5 bases for V and 5 bases for J; bases not matched to a gene: 6.

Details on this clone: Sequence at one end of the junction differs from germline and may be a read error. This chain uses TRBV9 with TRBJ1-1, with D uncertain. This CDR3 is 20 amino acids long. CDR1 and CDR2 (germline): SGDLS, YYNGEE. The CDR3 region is CASSVEIIRYWLDGNAEAFF. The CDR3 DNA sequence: TGTGCCAGCAGCGTAGAAATAATAAGATATTGGCTGGACGGGAACGCTGAAGCTTTCTTT.